A single sample gave rise to the 4 T cell receptor beta chains below, sequenced in a study of radiotherapy plus CTLA-4 blockade in lung cancer. Method: immunoSEQ multiplex PCR; TCRdb's copy keeps in-frame clones and lacks some. The sample shows just under 45,000 clones, roughly 64% of them seen only once. Here the sequenced sample was peripheral blood, taken from a patient treated with radiotherapy plus ipilimumab. These receptors were obtained from a human donor with non-small cell lung cancer who had a partial response to radiotherapy plus ipilimumab.

This chain connects TRBV9 to TRBJ2-5, with 10 bases matching TRBD2. V shed 4 bases and J 2 bases; nucleotides not matched to a gene: 5. This CDR3 spans 15 amino acids. Germline loops: CDR1 SGDLS, CDR2 YYNGEE. The CDR3 DNA reads TGTGCCAGCAGCCCTAGCGGGGGCCGGCAAGAGACCCAGTACTTC. It specifies CASSPSGGRQETQYF.

CDR3 residues: CASSVAAGGQGGELFF. As DNA, the CDR3 is TGTGCCAGCAGCGTAGCGGCGGGGGGGCAGGGCGGGGAGCTGTTTTTT. The J gene is TRBJ2-2, the V gene TRBV9; 9 positions agree with TRBD2. The length of the CDR3 is 16 residues. The V gene's germline CDR1 is SGDLS and CDR2 YYNGEE. V lost 0 bases and J lost 7; bases outside the gene matches: 7.

V and J are TRBV2 and TRBJ2-2; 7 bases map to TRBD2. The V gene end was trimmed by 6 bases and the J gene end by 4 bases; junction bases not matched to a gene: 11. The CDR3 sequence is 16 residues long. Germline V CDR1 and CDR2: SNHLY, FYNNEI. The CDR3 region is CASRLGGGTPTGELFF. CDR3 coding DNA: TGTGCCAGCAGGTTGGGGGGAGGGACCCCCACCGGGGAGCTGTTTTTT. The variable domain in full, with the rest retrieved from reference TRBV2 and TRBJ2-2, is EPEVTQTPSHQVTQMGQEVILRCVPISNHLYFYWYRQILGQKVEFLVSFYNNEISEKSEIFDDQFSVERPDGSNFTLKIRSTKLEDSAMYFCASRLGGGTPTGELFFGEGSRLTVL.

V gene TRBV5-1 combines with J gene TRBJ2-7; 9 bases map to TRBD2. Germline V gene data show CDR1 as SGHRS and CDR2 as YFSETQ. Unmatched junction bases numbered 14, after V lost 1 base and J lost 3 bases. The CDR3 has 18 amino acids. This CDR3 is CASSLTSAGFSGSYEQYF. CDR3 nucleotides: TGCGCCAGCAGCTTGACCTCGGCCGGGTTTAGCGGGAGCTACGAGCAGTACTTC.